Each of the 15 T cell receptor beta chains below was sequenced from the same sample in a study of blood T cell repertoires in COVID-19. Only in-frame clones appear in the TCRdb table, and some are missing; sequencing was by immunoSEQ multiplex PCR. The data contain tens of thousands of clones, around nine tenths of them seen just once; the ten biggest clones take up approximately 5%. Input material: peripheral blood. The receptors were gathered from a human donor in a cohort sampled during active COVID-19.

This clone was found once. The chain employs TRBV5-4 and TRBJ2-5; 14 bases agree with TRBD2. The V segment lost 4 bases and the J segment 3 bases; nucleotides outside the gene matches: 8. Germline V CDR1 and CDR2: SGHNT, YYREEE (reference sequence). The CDR3 sequence is 17 residues long. This CDR3 is CASSKGLAGDQEETQYF. The CDR3 DNA reads as TGTGCCAGCAGCAAGGGACTAGCGGGGGACCAGGAAGAGACCCAGTACTTC.

This clone showed up just a few times. This chain links TRBV7-3 with TRBJ2-3; possibly TRBD1 for D (6 bases). The germline V and J ends were trimmed by 5 bases and 0 bases, with 9 bases remaining between them. The CDR3 consists of 14 residues. The germline CDR1 and CDR2 sequences are SGHTA and FQGTGA. The CDR3 sequence is CASSQGHSTDTQYF. The CDR3 coding sequence is TGTGCCAGCAGCCAGGGACACAGCACAGATACGCAGTATTTT.

V and J are TRBV28 and TRBJ1-4, with no clear D. The CDR3 covers 12 residues. Per germline, CDR1 MDHEN and CDR2 SYDVKM. The V end lost 4 bases, the J end lost 8 bases, and 8 bases lay between the germline ends. The CDR3 spells CASSSPQEKLFF. The CDR3 coding sequence is TGTGCCAGCAGTTCCCCCCAAGAAAAACTGTTTTTT.

The chain links TRBV6-4 to TRBJ2-1; 13 positions agree with TRBD2. The CDR3 runs 15 residues. Unmatched junction bases numbered 3, after V lost 4 bases and J lost 6 bases. Germline loops: CDR1 MRHNA, CDR2 SNTAGT. This chain's CDR3 is CASSALAGGPNEQFF. The CDR3 coding sequence is TGTGCCAGCAGTGCACTAGCGGGGGGGCCCAATGAGCAGTTCTTC.

The chain combines TRBV28 with TRBJ1-2; TRBD1 aligns across 10 bases. Germline trimming cut 6 bases from V and 2 bases from J; bases unmatched to any gene: 0. This CDR3 comprises 13 residues. CDR1 and CDR2 from the germline V gene are MDHEN and SYDVKM. CDR3 in DNA: TGTGCCAGCAGGACAGGGGGCAACTATGGCTACACCTTC. It codes for CASRTGGNYGYTF.

The V gene is TRBV6-5, the J gene TRBJ1-2, with 7 bases lining up with TRBD1. The CDR3 is 12 amino acids. V dropped 6 bases and J dropped 8; count of bases not matched to a gene: 6. CDR1 is MNHEY and CDR2 is SVGAGI in the germline V gene. The CDR3 nucleotides are TGTGCCAGCAGGATCACAGGGGCGGGCTACACCTTC. This codes for CASRITGAGYTF.

This chain uses TRBV13 with TRBJ2-5; D call uncertain. CDR1 and CDR2 from the germline V gene are PRHDT and FYEKMQ (reference sequence). The CDR3 consists of 12 residues. V shed 1 base and J shed 2 bases, with 2 bases lying between them. CDR3 nucleotide sequence: TGTGCCAGCAGCTTAGTACAAGAGACCCAGTACTTC. Translated, it gives CASSLVQETQYF.

The V gene is TRBV15, the J gene TRBJ2-7, with a weak D call TRBD2 (6 bases). Germline V gene sequence: CDR1 LNHNV, CDR2 YYDKDF (reference sequence). Trimming took 0 bases from V and 7 from J, leaving 10 bases between them. This CDR3 comprises 13 residues. The DNA of the CDR3 is TGTGCCACCAGCAGAGATGCGGGGTGGGAGCAGTACTTC. As protein: CATSRDAGWEQYF.

The chain combines TRBV2 with TRBJ1-4, with D possibly TRBD1 on 6 matching bases. The ends were cut back, 7 bases at V and 7 bases at J, with 16 bases in the middle. The CDR3 loop spans 14 amino acids. Germline-derived CDR1 and CDR2 are SNHLY and FYNNEI. The CDR3, as DNA: TGTGCCAGCATGGTCCGGGGAGGGGGTGAAAAACTGTTTTTT. This codes for CASMVRGGGEKLFF.

Here the CDR3 reads CASSVGGHSGETQYF. CDR3 sequence (DNA): TGTGCCAGCAGCGTAGGGGGACACTCGGGGGAGACCCAGTACTTC. The gene calls are TRBV9 and TRBJ2-5; a weak D match, TRBD1 (6 bases). Trimming pared 0 bases from V and 5 bases from J, leaving 14 bases between. The V gene's germline CDR1 is SGDLS and CDR2 YYNGEE. The CDR3 is 15 amino acids.

This clone was observed once. The CDR3 sequence is CASSPRLENQETQYF. The CDR3 coding sequence is TGTGCCAGCAGCCCCCGTCTAGAGAATCAAGAGACCCAGTACTTC. The chain has TRBV11-2 and TRBJ2-5; D call uncertain. V lost 5 bases, J lost 2 bases, and 15 bases lay in between. CDR3 size: 15 residues. From germline, CDR1 is SGHAT and CDR2 FQNNGV.

The chain carries TRBV6-2 or TRBV6-3 and TRBJ2-3, with a weak D call TRBD2 (6 bases). CDR1 and CDR2 from the germline V gene are MNHEY and SVGEGT. The CDR3 loop spans 17 amino acids. V lost 3 bases and J 1 base, leaving 17 bases between the germline ends. The CDR3 bases are TGTGCCAGCAGTTATCAGGTGACTAGTGGTGGCACAGATACGCAGTATTTT. Protein sequence: CASSYQVTSGGTDTQYF.

This clone appeared a few times. V gene TRBV19 combines with J gene TRBJ1-5; 7 nucleotides match TRBD1. The CDR3 runs to 16 residues. The germline gives CDR1 LNHDA, CDR2 SQIVND (reference sequence). Germline trimming cut 1 base from V and 2 bases from J; bases unmatched to any gene: 5. The CDR3 region has the DNA TGTGCCAGTAGTATAGGGGCAGGGGGTGGCAATCAGCCCCAGCATTTT. The encoded protein is CASSIGAGGGNQPQHF.

The chain carries TRBV15 and TRBJ1-5; TRBD1 aligns across 10 bases. CDR1 and CDR2 (germline): LNHNV, YYDKDF (reference sequence). Trimming took 4 bases from V and 2 from J; bases not matched to a gene: 2. The CDR3 runs to 15 residues. CDR3 in amino acids: CATSKDRGRNQPQHF. CDR3 bases: TGTGCCACCAGCAAAGACAGGGGGCGCAATCAGCCCCAGCATTTT.

This chain uses TRBV27 with TRBJ2-7, with TRBD2 matching over 8 bases. The trim removed 3 bases at V and 3 bases at J, leaving 1 base unmatched. The CDR3 is made up of 13 amino acids. Germline values: CDR1 MNHEY, CDR2 SMNVEV (reference sequence). Written as DNA, the CDR3 is TGTGCCAGCAGTTTCAGCGGGGGCTACGAGCAGTACTTC. This gives the protein CASSFSGGYEQYF.